This T cell receptor (beta chain) is from a study of shared clonotypes between healthy human individuals. Overall study results and limits: Between a handful of donors, naive CD4 clonotypes were shared at a level of about 5.3%. There were few donors, and this limited the genetic and exposure-history diversity represented. Non-shared clonotypes had lower generation probabilities than those shared by all four donors.

The naive CD8 population came from CD45RO-negative cells selected for CCR7, without terminally differentiated effector memory CD45RA+ cells. Per the authors' pipeline: For the immunoSEQ data, sequences were junction-only without quality scores, so filtering differed. TCRdb's table, derived via immunoSEQ multiplex PCR, lists solely in-frame clones and lacks some. D and trimming come from the DNA, and the V and J calls and clone size come from that table. The sample shows a few hundred thousand clones, around 95% of them seen only once. Turning to this clone: Its cognate antigen is unknown.

V gave up 3 bases and J gave up 3 bases; unmatched junction bases: 5. Germline V gene lookup returns CDR1 SGHAT and CDR2 FQNNGV. CDR3 length equals 14 residues. Input material: naive CD8+ T cells sorted from blood. The J gene is TRBJ2-7, the V gene TRBV11-2, with 7 bases that match TRBD1. The clonotype was recovered from a woman between 25 and 40 years old in good health. CDR3 region: CASSFLGGGYEQYF. CDR3 bases: TGTGCCAGCAGCTTTTTAGGGGGCGGCTACGAGCAGTACTTC.